This T cell receptor (beta chain) derives from a study of blood T cell repertoires in COVID-19. Whole-study context: Collection of acute and convalescent COVID-19 samples took place in the United States, Italy and Spain.

Those who participated ranged in age from about 18 to 89 years and resided in about two dozen US areas. Which cohort a participant joined came from the clinical history participants gave. The germline V and J ends were trimmed by 5 bases and 6 bases, with 16 bases remaining between them. The CDR3 is 14 amino acids. Germline V CDR1 and CDR2: MDHEN, SYDVKM. Original handling: Reference gene primer amplification gave estimated nucleated cell counts. Clones were sequenced by immunoSEQ multiplex PCR, and TCRdb holds only the in-frame ones, with some missing. D and trimming come from the DNA, and the V and J calls and clone size come from that table. This table holds around 290,000 clones, roughly 86% found once.

The TCR was taken from a young woman who had recovered from COVID-19. J is TRBJ1-2 and V is TRBV28; D is undetermined. What was sequenced was PBMCs or T cells enriched from blood (not recorded which). In nucleotides, the CDR3 is TGTGCCAGCAGTCCACTTCCCCCCGTTCATGGCTACACCTTC. It is translated as CASSPLPPVHGYTF.